This is a list of T cell receptor beta chains from one sample in a study of blood T cell repertoires in COVID-19. Clones were read by immunoSEQ multiplex PCR, and TCRdb kept only the in-frame ones, dropping some. In the table there are under 95,000 clones, 70% to 90% of which are singletons. Source material: peripheral blood. The origin of the receptors is a man aged 60 to 69 with acute or convalescent COVID-19. CDR3s include the opening cysteine and the closing phenylalanine or tryptophan. A D gene is named only where the DNA matches it firmly. Size is omitted from some rows. Given values are once, few, many or a class for expanded clones.

len | v_gene | abundance | d_gene | CDR3aa
12 | TRBV2 | NA | NA | CASRLGYNEQFF
13 | TRBV2 | NA | NA | CVSSGSGNQPQHF
12 | TRBV5-4 | NA | NA | CASSLGEDEQYF
17 | TRBV4-1 | once | TRBD2 | CASSQAKLAGFSGEQYF
14 | TRBV5-4 | once | NA | CASSLDREIYEQYF
16 | TRBV4-2 | NA | NA | CASSQVTGTGQNIQYF
17 | TRBV19 | once | TRBD2 | CASSRTSGGSGTYEQYF
15 | TRBV5-8 | NA | NA | CASSLLEREAGELFF
17 | TRBV2 | NA | NA | CASSEGSLWLAKNIQYF
18 | TRBV18 | NA | TRBD1 | CASSLTGGLSSYNSPLHF
15 | TRBV6-2/TRBV6-3 | NA | TRBD1 | CASSYRQGAYQPQHF
17 | TRBV3-1/TRBV3-2 | NA | NA | CASSQDPGQGIYNEQFF
13 | TRBV9 | NA | NA | CASSAIENTEAFF
14 | TRBV6-6 | NA | NA | CASSFAEENTEAFF
14 | TRBV5-4 | NA | NA | CASSSEFGGYGYTF
14 | TRBV11-3 | NA | TRBD1 | CASSTGTANTEAFF
17 | TRBV9 | NA | TRBD2 | CASSVTSGGAGTDTQYF
18 | TRBV18 | NA | TRBD1 | CASSPILQGAQGGNTIYF
14 | TRBV19 | NA | NA | CARALPRRENGYTF
15 | TRBV6-2/TRBV6-3 | NA | TRBD2 | CASSFQAGGTDTQYF
16 | TRBV7-6 | NA | TRBD2 | CASTSGTSGGGNEQFF
15 | TRBV4-3 | NA | NA | CASSQDRQRNEKLFF
14 | TRBV4-3 | NA | NA | CASSQDEVGQPQHF
14 | TRBV6-5 | NA | NA | CASSSRTANYGYTF
15 | TRBV7-8 | NA | TRBD1 | CASSQGQASNQPQHF
20 | TRBV18 | NA | TRBD2 | CASSPFRTSEWSSGANVLTF
15 | TRBV15 | NA | NA | CATSLGEGNNQPQHF
13 | TRBV4-2 | NA | TRBD1 | CASSQGRQGFARF